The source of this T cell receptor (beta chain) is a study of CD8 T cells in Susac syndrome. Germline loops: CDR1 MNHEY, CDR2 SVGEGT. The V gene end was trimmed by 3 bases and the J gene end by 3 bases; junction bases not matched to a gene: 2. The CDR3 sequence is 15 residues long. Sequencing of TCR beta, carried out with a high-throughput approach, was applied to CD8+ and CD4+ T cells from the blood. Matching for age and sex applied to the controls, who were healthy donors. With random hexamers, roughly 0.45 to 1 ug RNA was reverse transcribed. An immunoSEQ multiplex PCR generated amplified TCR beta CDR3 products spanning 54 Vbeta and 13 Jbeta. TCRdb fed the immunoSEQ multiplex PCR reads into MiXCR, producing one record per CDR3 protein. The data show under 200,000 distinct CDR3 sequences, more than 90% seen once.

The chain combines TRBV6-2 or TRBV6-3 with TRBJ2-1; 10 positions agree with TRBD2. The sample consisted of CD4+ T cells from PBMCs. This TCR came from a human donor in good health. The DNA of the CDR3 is TGTGCCAGCAGTTATCGGACTAGCGGCTACAATGAGCAGTTCTTC. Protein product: CASSYRTSGYNEQFF.